The present entry profiles one T cell receptor (beta chain) with its context. This sample is part of a study of blood T cell repertoires in COVID-19. Study-wide context: The study drew acute and convalescent COVID-19 samples from the United States, Italy and Spain. PBMCs, B-cell-depleted T cells, or T cells were the source of the cDNA or gDNA that made up the material.

Original processing methods: Reference gene primer amplification in the assay estimated nucleated cell counts. Profiling relied on immunoSEQ multiplex PCR, and the TCRdb table lists in-frame clones only, not all of them. The V and J calls and clone size were taken over from that table, and D and trimming were inferred from the DNA. Of some 150,000 clones listed, around 73% are singletons. Germline V lookup: CDR1 SGHVS, CDR2 FNYEAQ. The CDR3 has 16 residues. V was pared by 5 bases and J by 8 bases, with 13 bases of the junction left unmatched. This receptor was obtained from a woman in her forties or fifties with active or convalescent COVID-19. Sequenced input: peripheral blood. The chain carries TRBV7-6 and TRBJ1-4; 8 bases agree with TRBD1. CDR3 in amino acids: CASSPYAGQGQEKLFF. The CDR3 DNA follows: TGTGCCAGCAGCCCATACGCCGGACAGGGACAGGAAAAACTGTTTTTT.